The 13 T cell receptor beta chains given below trace back to one sample, sequenced in a study of blood T cell repertoires in COVID-19. Here immunoSEQ multiplex PCR was the method, and the copy in TCRdb shows in-frame clones only, minus some. The data hold tens of thousands of clones, with roughly 89% observed a single time. Sequenced material: peripheral blood. These receptors originate from a man aged 65-85 years with active or convalescent COVID-19.

The J gene is TRBJ1-2, the V gene TRBV28; D unresolved. Per germline, CDR1 MDHEN and CDR2 SYDVKM. V lost 8 bases to trimming and J lost 8 bases, with 15 bases between them. The CDR3 length is 12 residues. This CDR3 reads CASAQSPSGYTF. The DNA for the CDR3 is TGTGCCAGCGCGCAATCACCGTCCGGCTACACCTTC.

This rearrangement joins TRBV7-3 to TRBJ2-3; TRBD2 matches 13 bases. The CDR3 consists of 16 residues. V trimming: 5 bases; J trimming: 2 bases; junction bases outside the gene matches: 4. The germline gives CDR1 SGHTA, CDR2 FQGTGA. CDR3 in DNA: TGTGCCAGCAGCCGGACTAGCGGGAGTTTCACAGATACGCAGTATTTT. This sequence encodes CASSRTSGSFTDTQYF.

The table lists this clone with a few counts. V and J are TRBV12-3 or TRBV12-4 and TRBJ1-2; 8 bases agree with TRBD1. Trimming at V came to 4 bases and at J to 8 bases, leaving 6 bases not matched to a gene. This CDR3 is built from 13 residues. The DNA of the CDR3 is TGTGCCAGCAGTTCTCTCGGGACAGGCGGCTACACCTTC. Encoded protein: CASSSLGTGGYTF.

The genes are TRBV18 and TRBJ2-5; TRBD2 is a possible D gene (6 bases). The CDR3 contains 13 residues. The V gene's germline CDR1 is KGHSH and CDR2 LQKENI. The V end was cut by 8 bases, the J end by 0 bases, with 10 bases between. The CDR3 is CASGRGYQETQYF. CDR3 DNA: TGTGCCAGCGGACGGGGGTACCAAGAGACCCAGTACTTC.

CDR3 amino acids: CASSLLSVPPEQYF. The CDR3 DNA is TGTGCCAGCAGTTTATTGTCCGTTCCCCCGGAGCAGTACTTC. This rearrangement joins TRBV28 to TRBJ2-7; the D is unclear. Germline V gives CDR1 MDHEN, CDR2 SYDVKM. This CDR3 comprises 14 residues. Trimming shortened V by 1 base and J by 7 bases, and 14 bases separated the two germline ends.

V gene TRBV28 combines with J gene TRBJ1-4; tentatively, D is TRBD1 (5 bases). The CDR3 is made up of 16 amino acids. Deletions cut 8 bases from V and 0 bases from J, with 16 bases between. The germline CDR1 and CDR2 sequences are MDHEN and SYDVKM. Here the CDR3 DNA reads TGTGCCAGCGCCCTCGGGGGGGTGGCAACTAATGAAAAACTGTTTTTT. Its protein product is CASALGGVATNEKLFF.

The chain uses TRBV11-2 and TRBJ2-2, with D possibly matching TRBD2 (6 bases). Germline CDR1 SGHAT, CDR2 FQNNGV. Trimming pared 5 bases from V and 5 bases from J, leaving 18 bases between. This CDR3 spans 16 amino acids. CDR3 coding DNA: TGTGCCAGCAGCCGGGGACTGCAGGTGGGGACCGGGGAGCTGTTTTTT. Its protein product is CASSRGLQVGTGELFF.

The chain has TRBV24-1 and TRBJ2-1; D may be TRBD2 (6 bases). The germline V gene encodes CDR1 KGHDR and CDR2 SFDVKD. The CDR3 sequence is 13 residues long. Trimming took off 7 bases at V and 6 bases at J, with 12 bases between the two ends. As DNA, the CDR3 is TGTGCCACCAGACCTCCGGGACTCAATGAGCAGTTCTTC. Its translation is CATRPPGLNEQFF.

The CDR3 DNA reads as TGTGCCAGCTCACCACCGGGAGGCGGTGAAGCTTTCTTT. It codes for CASSPPGGGEAFF. The chain couples TRBV18 to TRBJ1-1; D call uncertain. V was clipped by 0 bases and J by 7 bases, with 9 bases between them. This CDR3 has 13 amino acids. Per germline, CDR1 KGHSH and CDR2 LQKENI.

The chain employs TRBV30 and TRBJ1-6; 7 bases agree with TRBD1. Germline CDR1 and CDR2: GTSNPN and SVGIG (reference sequence). V shed 2 bases and J 9 bases; nucleotides not matched to a gene: 10. The CDR3 runs to 15 residues. CDR3 DNA: TGTGCCTGGAGTTTAGCAGGGGGGCGGTTTTCACCCCTCCACTTT. It specifies CAWSLAGGRFSPLHF.

The V gene is TRBV15, the J gene TRBJ1-5; D unresolved. The CDR3 totals 14 residues. CDR1 is LNHNV and CDR2 is YYDKDF in the germline V gene (reference sequence). Trimming left V 4 bases short and J 10 bases short, with 17 bases between. CDR3 coding DNA: TGTGCCACCAGCACCCAACAAAGACATCGCCCCCAGCATTTT. Protein sequence: CATSTQQRHRPQHF.

This chain uses TRBV19 with TRBJ2-7, with 9 bases fitting TRBD1. The CDR3 spans 15 residues. Losses at the gene ends were 6 bases for V and 1 base for J; bases not matched to a gene: 7. From germline, CDR1 is LNHDA and CDR2 SQIVND (reference sequence). The CDR3 loop reads CASRMGQGGSYEQYF. As DNA, the CDR3 is TGTGCCAGTAGAATGGGACAGGGCGGATCCTACGAGCAGTACTTC.

This clone came up a few times. V is TRBV9 and J is TRBJ1-2; perhaps TRBD1 as D (5 bases). This CDR3 has 12 residues. Trimming left V 3 bases short and J 4 bases short, with 7 bases between. CDR1 and CDR2 (germline): SGDLS, YYNGEE. In DNA, the CDR3 is TGTGCCAGCAGCGACGGGGGCTATGGCTACACCTTC. It codes for CASSDGGYGYTF.